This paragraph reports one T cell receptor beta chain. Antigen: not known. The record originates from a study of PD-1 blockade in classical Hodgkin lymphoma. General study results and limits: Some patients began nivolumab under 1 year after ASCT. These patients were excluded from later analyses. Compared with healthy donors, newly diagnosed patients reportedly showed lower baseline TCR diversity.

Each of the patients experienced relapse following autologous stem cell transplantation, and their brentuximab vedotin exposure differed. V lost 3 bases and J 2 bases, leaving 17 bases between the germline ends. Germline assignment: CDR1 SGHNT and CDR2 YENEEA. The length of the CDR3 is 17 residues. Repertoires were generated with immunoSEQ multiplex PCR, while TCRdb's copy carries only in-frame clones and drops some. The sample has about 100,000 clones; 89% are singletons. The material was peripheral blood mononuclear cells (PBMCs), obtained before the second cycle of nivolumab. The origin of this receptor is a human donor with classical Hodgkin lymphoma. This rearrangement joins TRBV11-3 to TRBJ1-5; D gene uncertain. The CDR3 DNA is TGTGCCAGCAGCTTGAAAGGGTTAGTTGGTGGCAATCAGCCCCAGCATTTT. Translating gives CASSLKGLVGGNQPQHF.